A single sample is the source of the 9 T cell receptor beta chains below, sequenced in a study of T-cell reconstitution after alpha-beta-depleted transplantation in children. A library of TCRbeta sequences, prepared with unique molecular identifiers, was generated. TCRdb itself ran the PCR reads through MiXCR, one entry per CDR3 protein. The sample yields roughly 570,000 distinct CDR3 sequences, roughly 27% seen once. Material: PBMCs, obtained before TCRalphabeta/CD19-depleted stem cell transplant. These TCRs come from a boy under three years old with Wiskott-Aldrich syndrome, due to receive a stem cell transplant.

The CDR3 DNA reads as TGTGCCAGCAGTTTATATGTGGTAGCGGGCCTCCAAGAGACCCAGTACTTC. Amino acids: CASSLYVVAGLQETQYF. This chain joins TRBV28 and TRBJ2-5, with 7 bases that match TRBD2. Losses at the gene ends were 1 base for V and 1 base for J; bases not matched to a gene: 9. The germline CDR1 and CDR2 sequences are MDHEN and SYDVKM. This CDR3 region has 17 residues.

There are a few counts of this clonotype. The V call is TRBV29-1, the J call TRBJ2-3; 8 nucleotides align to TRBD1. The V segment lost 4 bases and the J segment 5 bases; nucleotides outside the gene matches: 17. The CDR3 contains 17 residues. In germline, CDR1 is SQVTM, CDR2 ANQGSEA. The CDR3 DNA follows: TGCAGCGTTGCGGACAGGGCCGGGCTCCTACCCCTAGATACGCAGTATTTT. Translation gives CSVADRAGLLPLDTQYF.

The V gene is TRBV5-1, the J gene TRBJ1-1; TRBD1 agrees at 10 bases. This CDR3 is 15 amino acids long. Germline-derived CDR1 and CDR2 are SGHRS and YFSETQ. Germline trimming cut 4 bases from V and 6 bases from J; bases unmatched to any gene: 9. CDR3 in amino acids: CASSRDRGFRPEAFF. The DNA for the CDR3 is TGCGCCAGCAGCCGGGACAGGGGATTTAGGCCTGAAGCTTTCTTT. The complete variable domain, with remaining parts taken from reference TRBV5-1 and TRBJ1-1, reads KAGVTQTPRYLIKTRGQQVTLSCSPISGHRSVSWYQQTPGQGLQFLFEYFSETQRNKGNFPGRFSGRQFSNSRSEMNVSTLELGDSALYLCASSRDRGFRPEAFFGQGTRLTVV.

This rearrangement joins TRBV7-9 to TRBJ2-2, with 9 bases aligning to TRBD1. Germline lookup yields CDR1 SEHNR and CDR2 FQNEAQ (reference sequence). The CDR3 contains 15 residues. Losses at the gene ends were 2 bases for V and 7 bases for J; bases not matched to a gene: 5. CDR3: CASSLRGQGIGELFF. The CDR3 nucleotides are TGTGCCAGCAGCTTAAGAGGACAGGGGATCGGGGAGCTGTTTTTT.

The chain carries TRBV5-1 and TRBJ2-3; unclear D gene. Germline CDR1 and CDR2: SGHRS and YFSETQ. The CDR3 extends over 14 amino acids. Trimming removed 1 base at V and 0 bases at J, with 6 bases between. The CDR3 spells CASSLFGSTDTQYF. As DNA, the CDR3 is TGCGCCAGCAGCTTGTTCGGCAGCACAGATACGCAGTATTTT.

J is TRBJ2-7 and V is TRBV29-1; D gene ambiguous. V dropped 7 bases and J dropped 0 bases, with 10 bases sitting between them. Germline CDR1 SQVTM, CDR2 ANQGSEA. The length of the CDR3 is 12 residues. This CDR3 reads CSGRSSSYEQYF. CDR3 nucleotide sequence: TGCAGCGGGCGGAGCAGCTCCTACGAGCAGTACTTC.

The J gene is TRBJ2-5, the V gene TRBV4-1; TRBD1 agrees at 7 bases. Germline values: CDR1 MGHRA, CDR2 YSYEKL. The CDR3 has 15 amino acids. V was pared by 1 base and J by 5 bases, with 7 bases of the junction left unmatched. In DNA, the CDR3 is TGCGCCAGCAGCCAAGGGACAGGACAGTGGGAGACCCAGTACTTC. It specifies CASSQGTGQWETQYF.

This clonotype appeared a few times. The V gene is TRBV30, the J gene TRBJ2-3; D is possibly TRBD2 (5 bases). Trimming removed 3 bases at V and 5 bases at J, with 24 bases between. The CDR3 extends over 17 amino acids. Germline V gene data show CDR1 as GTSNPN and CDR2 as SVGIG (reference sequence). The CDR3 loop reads CAWRNAAAAPLRDTQYF. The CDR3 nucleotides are TGTGCCTGGAGAAACGCAGCGGCGGCCCCCCTCCGAGATACGCAGTATTTT.

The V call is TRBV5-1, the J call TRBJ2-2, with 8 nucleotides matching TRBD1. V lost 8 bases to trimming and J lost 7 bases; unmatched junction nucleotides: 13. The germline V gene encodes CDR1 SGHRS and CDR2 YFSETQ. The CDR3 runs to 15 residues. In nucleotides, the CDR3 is TGCGCCAGTAAAGGCCCAGGGGGCAGGAACGGGGAGCTGTTTTTT. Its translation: CASKGPGGRNGELFF.